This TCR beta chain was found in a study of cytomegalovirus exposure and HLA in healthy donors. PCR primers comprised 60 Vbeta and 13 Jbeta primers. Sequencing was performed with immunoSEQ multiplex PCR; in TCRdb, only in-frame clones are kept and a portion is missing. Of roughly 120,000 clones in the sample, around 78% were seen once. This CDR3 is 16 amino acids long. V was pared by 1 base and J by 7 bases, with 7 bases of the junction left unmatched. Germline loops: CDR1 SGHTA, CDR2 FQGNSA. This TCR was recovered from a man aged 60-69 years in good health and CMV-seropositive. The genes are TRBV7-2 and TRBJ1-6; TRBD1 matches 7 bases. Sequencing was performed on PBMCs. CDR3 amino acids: CASSLDTGAANSPLHF. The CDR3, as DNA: TGTGCCAGCAGCTTAGACACAGGGGCGGCAAATTCACCCCTCCACTTT.